The entry below gives a single T cell receptor beta chain sequence along with its context. What it recognizes is unknown. At one of its ends the junction is not consistent with the germline gene, which may arise from a read error. The germline gives CDR1 SEHNR, CDR2 FQNEAQ (reference sequence). The CDR3 runs to 12 residues. PCR employed 60 Vbeta and 13 Jbeta primers. Clones were read by immunoSEQ multiplex PCR, and TCRdb kept only the in-frame ones, dropping some. The data contain approximately 240,000 clones, about 81% of them singletons. The source of the sample is a study of cytomegalovirus exposure and HLA in healthy donors. Study context: Earlier work reported 90 million to 120 million unique TCR beta sequences from about 180 million T cells. Most donors, just over 80% of around 400 genotyped, fell in the Caucasian-associated ancestry cluster.

Findings and caveats of the study: Specificity of three CMV-associated chains for CMV antigens was verified in vitro. Many donors carried some public TCRs, although rarity characterized most TCR sequences.

This TCR derives from a woman aged 40 to 49 in good health and CMV-seropositive. The V and J genes are TRBV7-9 and TRBJ1-3; no definite D call. The sample taken for sequencing was PBMCs. CDR3: CSSKEPGNTIYF. The CDR3 nucleotides read TGTTCCAGCAAGGAACCCGGGAACACCATATATTTT. Combining the CDR3 with reference TRBV7-9 and TRBJ1-3 gives the whole variable domain DTGVSQNPRHKITKRGQNVTFRCDPISEHNRLYWYRQTLGQGPEFLTYFQNEAQLEKSRLLSDRFSAERPKGSFSTLEIQRTEQGDSAMYLCSSKEPGNTIYFGEGSWLTVV.